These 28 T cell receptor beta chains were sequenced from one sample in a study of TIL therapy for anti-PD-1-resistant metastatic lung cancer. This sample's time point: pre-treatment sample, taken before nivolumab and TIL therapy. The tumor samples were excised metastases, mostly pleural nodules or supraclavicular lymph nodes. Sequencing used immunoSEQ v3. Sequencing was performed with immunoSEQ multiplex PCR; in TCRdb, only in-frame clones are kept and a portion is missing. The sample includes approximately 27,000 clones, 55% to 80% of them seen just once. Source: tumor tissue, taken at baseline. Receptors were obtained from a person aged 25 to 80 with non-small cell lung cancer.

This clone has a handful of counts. CDR3 coding DNA: TGTGCCAGCAGTCGTGGAGAAATGAACACTGAAGCTTTCTTT. This translates into CASSRGEMNTEAFF. The chain employs TRBV2 and TRBJ1-1; D not resolved. Trimming removed 5 bases from V and 0 bases from J, with 10 bases in between. The CDR3 is 14 amino acids. Germline values: CDR1 SNHLY, CDR2 FYNNEI.

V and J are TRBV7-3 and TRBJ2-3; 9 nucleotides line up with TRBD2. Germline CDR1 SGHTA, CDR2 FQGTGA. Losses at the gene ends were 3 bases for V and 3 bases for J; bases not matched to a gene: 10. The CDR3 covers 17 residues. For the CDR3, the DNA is TGTGCCAGCAGCTTGAGTTGGAGCGGGGGGACGACAGATACGCAGTATTTT. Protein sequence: CASSLSWSGGTTDTQYF.

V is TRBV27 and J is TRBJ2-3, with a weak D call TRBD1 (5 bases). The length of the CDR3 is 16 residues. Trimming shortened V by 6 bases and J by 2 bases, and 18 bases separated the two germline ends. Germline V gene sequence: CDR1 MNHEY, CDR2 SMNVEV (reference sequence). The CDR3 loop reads CASRNPGSLYTDTQYF. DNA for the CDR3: TGTGCCAGCAGGAACCCAGGGTCACTTTACACAGATACGCAGTATTTT.

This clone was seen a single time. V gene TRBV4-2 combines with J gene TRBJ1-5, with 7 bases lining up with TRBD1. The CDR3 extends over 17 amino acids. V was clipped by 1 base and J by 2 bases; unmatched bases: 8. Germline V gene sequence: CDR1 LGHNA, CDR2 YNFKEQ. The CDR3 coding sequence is TGTGCCAGCAGCCAAGGAGAGGGGGCTATCGGCAATCAGCCCCAGCATTTT. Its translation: CASSQGEGAIGNQPQHF.

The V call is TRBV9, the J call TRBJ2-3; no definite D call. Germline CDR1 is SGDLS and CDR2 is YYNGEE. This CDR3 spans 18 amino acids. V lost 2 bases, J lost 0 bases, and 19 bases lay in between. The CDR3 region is CASSVPSGRPISTDTQYF. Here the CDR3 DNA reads TGTGCCAGCAGCGTCCCCTCCGGACGGCCAATAAGCACAGATACGCAGTATTTT.

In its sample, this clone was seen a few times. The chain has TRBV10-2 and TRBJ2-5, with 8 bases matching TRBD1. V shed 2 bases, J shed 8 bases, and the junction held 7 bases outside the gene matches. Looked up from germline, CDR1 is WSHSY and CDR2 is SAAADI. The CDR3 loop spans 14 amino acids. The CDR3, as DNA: TGCGCCAGCAGTGAGCCACAGGGGGATGAAACCCAGTACTTC. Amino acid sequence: CASSEPQGDETQYF.

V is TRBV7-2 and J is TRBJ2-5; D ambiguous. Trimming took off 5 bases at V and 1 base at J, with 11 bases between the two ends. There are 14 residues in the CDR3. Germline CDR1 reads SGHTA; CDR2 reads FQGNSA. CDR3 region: CASSDSGSQETQYF. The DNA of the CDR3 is TGTGCCAGCAGCGATTCCGGGTCCCAAGAGACCCAGTACTTC.

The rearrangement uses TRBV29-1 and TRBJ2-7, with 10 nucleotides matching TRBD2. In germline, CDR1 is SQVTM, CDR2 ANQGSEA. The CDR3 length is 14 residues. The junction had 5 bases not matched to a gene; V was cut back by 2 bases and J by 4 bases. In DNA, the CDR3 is TGCAGCGTTGAACAGCGGGGGGGCTTGTACGAGCAGTACTTC. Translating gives CSVEQRGGLYEQYF.

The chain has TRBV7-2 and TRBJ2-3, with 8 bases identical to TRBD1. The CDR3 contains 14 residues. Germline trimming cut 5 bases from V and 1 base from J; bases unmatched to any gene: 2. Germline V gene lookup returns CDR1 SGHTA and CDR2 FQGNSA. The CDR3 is CASSTGQGTDTQYF. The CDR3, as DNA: TGTGCCAGCAGCACGGGACAGGGCACAGATACGCAGTATTTT.

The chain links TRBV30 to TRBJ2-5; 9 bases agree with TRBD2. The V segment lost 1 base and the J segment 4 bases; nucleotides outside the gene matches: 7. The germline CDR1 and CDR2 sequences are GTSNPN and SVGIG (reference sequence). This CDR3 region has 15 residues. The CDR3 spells CAWSGAGLAGETQYF. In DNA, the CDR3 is TGTGCCTGGAGTGGAGCGGGACTAGCAGGAGAGACCCAGTACTTC.

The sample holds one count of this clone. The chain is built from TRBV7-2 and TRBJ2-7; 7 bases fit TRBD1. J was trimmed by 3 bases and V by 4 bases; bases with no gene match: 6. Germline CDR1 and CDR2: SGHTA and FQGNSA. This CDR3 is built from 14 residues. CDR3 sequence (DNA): TGTGCCAGCAGCTCCGAGACAGGGATCTACGAGCAGTACTTC. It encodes CASSSETGIYEQYF.

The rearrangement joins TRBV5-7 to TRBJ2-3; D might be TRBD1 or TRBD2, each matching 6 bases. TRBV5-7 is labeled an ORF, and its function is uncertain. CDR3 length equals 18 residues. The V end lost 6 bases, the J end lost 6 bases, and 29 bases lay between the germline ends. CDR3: CASTPFARGRDASDTQYF. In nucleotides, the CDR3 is TGTGCCAGCACCCCGTTTGCTCGGGGGCGCGATGCTTCGGATACGCAGTATTTT.

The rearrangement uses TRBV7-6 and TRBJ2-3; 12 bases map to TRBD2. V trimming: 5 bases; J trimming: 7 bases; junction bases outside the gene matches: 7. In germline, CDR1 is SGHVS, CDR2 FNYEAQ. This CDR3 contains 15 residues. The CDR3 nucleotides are TGTGCCAGCAGCCTCGGGACTAGCGGGCCCCATACGCAGTATTTT. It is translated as CASSLGTSGPHTQYF.

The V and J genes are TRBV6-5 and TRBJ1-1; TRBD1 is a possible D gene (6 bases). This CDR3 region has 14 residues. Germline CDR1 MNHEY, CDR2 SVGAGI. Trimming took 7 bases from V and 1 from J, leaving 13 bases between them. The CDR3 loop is CASTRQAGNTEAFF. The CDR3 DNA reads TGTGCCAGCACCAGACAGGCGGGGAACACTGAAGCTTTCTTT.

The CDR3 loop is CASSPTGYQETQYF. The CDR3 bases are TGCGCCAGCAGCCCGACAGGGTACCAAGAGACCCAGTACTTC. The chain carries TRBV5-1 and TRBJ2-5, with TRBD1 identical over 7 bases. With 4 bases clipped from V and 0 bases from J, the junction kept 3 bases outside the gene matches. Germline values: CDR1 SGHRS, CDR2 YFSETQ. This CDR3 region has 14 residues. Based on the CDR3 plus reference TRBV5-1 and TRBJ2-5, the full variable domain is KAGVTQTPRYLIKTRGQQVTLSCSPISGHRSVSWYQQTPGQGLQFLFEYFSETQRNKGNFPGRFSGRQFSNSRSEMNVSTLELGDSALYLCASSPTGYQETQYFGPGTRLLVL.

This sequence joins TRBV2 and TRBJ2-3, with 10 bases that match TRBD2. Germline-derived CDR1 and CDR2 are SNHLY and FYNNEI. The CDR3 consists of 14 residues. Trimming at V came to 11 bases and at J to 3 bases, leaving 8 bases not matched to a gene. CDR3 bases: TGTGCCGGCGAGCGGGGGGGCCCAACAGATACGCAGTATTTT. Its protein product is CAGERGGPTDTQYF.

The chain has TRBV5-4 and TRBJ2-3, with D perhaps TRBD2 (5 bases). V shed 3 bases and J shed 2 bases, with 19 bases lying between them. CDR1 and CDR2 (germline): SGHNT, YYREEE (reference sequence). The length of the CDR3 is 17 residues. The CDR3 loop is CASSSRAAIIFTDTQYF. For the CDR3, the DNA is TGTGCCAGCAGCTCGAGGGCGGCCATTATCTTCACAGATACGCAGTATTTT.

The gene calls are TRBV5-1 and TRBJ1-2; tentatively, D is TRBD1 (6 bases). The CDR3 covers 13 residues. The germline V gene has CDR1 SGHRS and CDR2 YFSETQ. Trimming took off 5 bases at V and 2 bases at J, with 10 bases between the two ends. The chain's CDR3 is CASSATGNYGYTF. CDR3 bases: TGCGCCAGCAGTGCGACAGGAAACTATGGCTACACCTTC.

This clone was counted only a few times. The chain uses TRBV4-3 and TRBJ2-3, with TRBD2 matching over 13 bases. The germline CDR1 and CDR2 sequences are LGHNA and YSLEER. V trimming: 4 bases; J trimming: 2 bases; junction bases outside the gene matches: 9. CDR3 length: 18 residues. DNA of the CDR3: TGCGCCAGCAGCCGCGGACTAGCGGGGGACGCAGCCACAGATACGCAGTATTTT. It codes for CASSRGLAGDAATDTQYF.

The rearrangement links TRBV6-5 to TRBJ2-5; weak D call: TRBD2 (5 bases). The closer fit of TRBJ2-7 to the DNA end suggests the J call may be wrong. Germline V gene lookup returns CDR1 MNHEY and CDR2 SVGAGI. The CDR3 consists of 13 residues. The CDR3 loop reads CASRGAGPYEQYF. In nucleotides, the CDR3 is TGTGCCAGCAGGGGTGCGGGCCCCTACGAGCAGTACTTC.

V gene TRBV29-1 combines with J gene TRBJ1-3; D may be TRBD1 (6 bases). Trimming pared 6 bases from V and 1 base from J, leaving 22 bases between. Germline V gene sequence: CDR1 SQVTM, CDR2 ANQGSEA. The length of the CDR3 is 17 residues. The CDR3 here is CSVASPQGPSSGNTIYF. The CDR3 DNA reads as TGCAGCGTCGCAAGCCCTCAGGGGCCTAGTTCTGGAAACACCATATATTTT. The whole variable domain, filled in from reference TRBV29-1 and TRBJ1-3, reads SAVISQKPSRDICQRGTSLTIQCQVDSQVTMMFWYRQQPGQSLTLIATANQGSEATYESGFVIDKFPISRPNLTFSTLTVSNMSPEDSSIYLCSVASPQGPSSGNTIYFGEGSWLTVV.

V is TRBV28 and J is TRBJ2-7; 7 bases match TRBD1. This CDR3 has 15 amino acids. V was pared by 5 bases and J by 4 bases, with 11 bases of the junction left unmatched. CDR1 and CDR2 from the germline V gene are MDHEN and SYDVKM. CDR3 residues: CASSDTGTAPYEQYF. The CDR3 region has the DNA TGTGCCAGCAGTGACACCGGGACAGCTCCTTACGAGCAGTACTTC.

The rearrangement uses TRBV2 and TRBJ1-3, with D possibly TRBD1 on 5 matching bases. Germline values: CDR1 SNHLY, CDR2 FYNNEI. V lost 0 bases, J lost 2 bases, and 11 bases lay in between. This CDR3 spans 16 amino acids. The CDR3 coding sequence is TGTGCCAGCAGTGAAGCGCTTCTGGGGGCTGGAAACACCATATATTTT. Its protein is CASSEALLGAGNTIYF.

The DNA of the CDR3 is TGCGCCAGCAGCTTGGACTCCGCAGATACGCAGTATTTT. Translated: CASSLDSADTQYF. This chain uses TRBV5-1 with TRBJ2-3; D unresolved. Germline CDR1 and CDR2: SGHRS and YFSETQ. V lost 0 bases and J lost 4, with 6 bases in between. This CDR3 is 13 amino acids long.

This chain's CDR3 is CASSLAGPQPQHF. CDR3 sequence (DNA): TGTGCCAGCAGCTTGGCAGGGCCTCAGCCCCAGCATTTT. The J gene is TRBJ1-5, the V gene TRBV5-4; tentatively, D is TRBD1 (5 bases). V gave up 0 bases and J gave up 6 bases, with 7 bases separating them. Germline V gene sequence: CDR1 SGHNT, CDR2 YYREEE (reference sequence). The CDR3 covers 13 residues.

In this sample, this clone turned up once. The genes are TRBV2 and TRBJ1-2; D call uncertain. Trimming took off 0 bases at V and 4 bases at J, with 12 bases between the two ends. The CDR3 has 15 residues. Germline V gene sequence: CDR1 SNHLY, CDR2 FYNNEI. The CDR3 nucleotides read TGTGCCAGCAGTGAAGCGGGAGTGGCTGGCTATGGCTACACCTTC. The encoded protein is CASSEAGVAGYGYTF.

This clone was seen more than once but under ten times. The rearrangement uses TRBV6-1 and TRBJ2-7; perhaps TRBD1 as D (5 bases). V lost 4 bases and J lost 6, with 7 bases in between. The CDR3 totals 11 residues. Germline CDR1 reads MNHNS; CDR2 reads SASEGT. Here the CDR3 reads CASSGGLEQYF. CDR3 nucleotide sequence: TGTGCCAGCAGTGGGGGCCTCGAGCAGTACTTC.

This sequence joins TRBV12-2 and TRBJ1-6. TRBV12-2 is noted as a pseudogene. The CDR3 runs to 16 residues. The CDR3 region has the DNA TGTGCAGGGGGGGCTCCCGGCGGACAGAATAATTCACCCCTCCACTTT. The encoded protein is CAGGAPGGQNNSPLHF.